Detailed here is one T cell receptor (beta chain). Its target is not known. CDR3 length: 16 amino acids. The trim removed 3 bases at V and 1 base at J, leaving 8 bases unmatched. CDR1 is SGHNT, CDR2 YYREEE, per germline (reference sequence). The source of the sample is a study of STAT5B mutations in CD4+ large granular lymphocyte leukemia. As handled by the study authors: A productive frequency of 2.59 x 10-5 was the lowest detectable. TCRdb's copy holds only in-frame clones and misses some; the assay was immunoSEQ multiplex PCR. V and J calls and clone size are copied from that table; D and trimming were computed from the DNA. The sample yields 30,000 to 40,000 clones, 88% seen once. Study results and caveats: 8/27 top patient clones versus 2/35 control clones were TRBV06-family. Main leukemic clonotypes were patient-specific, but roughly 26% appeared at low frequency elsewhere.

Healthy controls were blood donor buffy coats. The receptor was isolated from a human donor in good health. This chain joins TRBV5-4 and TRBJ2-3, with TRBD2 identical over 7 bases. Material: CD4+ T cells from blood buffy coats. The CDR3 region has the DNA TGTGCCAGCAGCTCCCGTCGCGCGGGAGGCACAGATACGCAGTATTTT. It translates to CASSSRRAGGTDTQYF.